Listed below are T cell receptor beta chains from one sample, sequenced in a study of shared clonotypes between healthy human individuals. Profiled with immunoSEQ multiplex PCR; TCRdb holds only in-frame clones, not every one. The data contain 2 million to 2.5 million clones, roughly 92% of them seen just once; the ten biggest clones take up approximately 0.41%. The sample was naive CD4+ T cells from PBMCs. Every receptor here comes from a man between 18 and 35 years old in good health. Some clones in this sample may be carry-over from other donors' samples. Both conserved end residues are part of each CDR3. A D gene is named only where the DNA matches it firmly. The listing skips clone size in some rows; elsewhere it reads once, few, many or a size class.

CASSDWTDTQYF,TGTGCCAGCAGTGATTGGACAGATACGCAGTATTTT,TRBV6-1,NA,NA,TRBJ2-3
CASSYSRFYGYTF,TGTGCCAGCAGTTACTCCCGATTCTATGGCTACACCTTC,TRBV6-5,NA,NA,TRBJ1-2
CASRTGQLNTGELFF,TGTGCCAGCAGGACCGGACAGCTTAACACCGGGGAGCTGTTTTTT,TRBV27,NA,NA,TRBJ2-2
CASSLGRGPYEQYF,TGCGCCAGCAGCTTGGGGAGGGGGCCCTACGAGCAGTACTTC,TRBV5-1,NA,NA,TRBJ2-7
CASSFRPSRETQYF,TGTGCCAGCAGTTTCAGGCCGTCGAGGGAGACCCAGTACTTC,TRBV28,NA,NA,TRBJ2-5
CASSEGRGRWDNEQFF,TGTGCCAGCAGCGAGGGACGCGGGAGATGGGACAATGAGCAGTTCTTC,TRBV2,NA,TRBD2,TRBJ2-1
CASRKTGETQYF,TGTGCCAGCAGGAAAACTGGGGAGACCCAGTACTTC,TRBV28,NA,NA,TRBJ2-5
CASSLIIGTGLQSEQFF,TGTGCCAGCAGCTTGATTATAGGGACAGGGCTTCAGAGTGAGCAGTTCTTC,TRBV5-8,once,TRBD1,TRBJ2-1
CASRPGGSSYNEQFF,TGCGCCAGCAGACCTGGAGGGAGCTCCTACAATGAGCAGTTCTTC,TRBV5-1,NA,NA,TRBJ2-1
CSAPGGSAFF,TGCAGTGCGCCAGGGGGGTCGGCTTTCTTT,TRBV20-1,NA,TRBD1,TRBJ1-1
CASSLAADFYGYTF,TGTGCCAGCAGTTTGGCGGCAGACTTCTATGGCTACACCTTC,TRBV28,once,NA,TRBJ1-2
CSVERRAAPEAFF,TGCAGCGTTGAAAGGAGGGCAGCCCCTGAAGCTTTCTTT,TRBV29-1,few,NA,TRBJ1-1
CATTDRGRYNEQFF,TGTGCCACTACGGACAGGGGGCGATACAATGAGCAGTTCTTC,TRBV15,NA,TRBD1,TRBJ2-1
CASSRTAGPSSGNTIYF,TGTGCCAGTAGTAGGACTGCTGGGCCCAGCTCTGGAAACACCATATATTTT,TRBV19,NA,NA,TRBJ1-3
CASTLTVGELFF,TGCGCCAGCACTCTGACAGTCGGGGAGCTGTTTTTT,TRBV5-1,NA,NA,TRBJ2-2
CASSVEMRGNTIYF,TGTGCCAGCAGCGTAGAAATGAGGGGAAACACCATATATTTT,TRBV9,NA,NA,TRBJ1-3
CASTGAQAGGYYEQYF,TGTGCCAGCACCGGTGCCCAAGCGGGAGGGTACTACGAGCAGTACTTC,TRBV28,NA,TRBD2,TRBJ2-7
CASSGGGQGDEKLFF,TGCGCCAGCAGTGGAGGAGGACAGGGGGATGAAAAACTGTTTTTT,TRBV5-1,NA,TRBD1,TRBJ1-4
CAWRAGTGSSNQPQHF,TGTGCCTGGAGGGCGGGGACAGGGAGCAGCAATCAGCCCCAGCATTTT,TRBV30,NA,TRBD1,TRBJ1-5
CASSLVRGYQPQHF,TGTGCCAGCAGCTTAGTGAGGGGTTATCAGCCCCAGCATTTT,TRBV7-2,NA,NA,TRBJ1-5
CASSLGSGSTDTQYF,TGTGCCAGCAGTTTAGGTAGCGGTAGCACAGATACGCAGTATTTT,TRBV27,NA,NA,TRBJ2-3
CASRKQGSLDTIYF,TGTGCCAGCCGAAAACAGGGGTCCCTGGACACCATATATTTT,TRBV28,NA,TRBD1,TRBJ1-3